The 20 T cell receptor beta chains in this list originate from one sample, sequenced in a study of blood T cell repertoires in COVID-19. Sequencing used immunoSEQ multiplex PCR; TCRdb keeps in-frame clones, though not all of them. The sample lists about 140,000 clones, more than 65% occurring once. The sample was peripheral blood. All receptors derive from an elderly man with acute or convalescent COVID-19.

The CDR3 nucleotides read TGTGCCAGCAGTGCTTTGACAGACCCCTACGAGCAGTACTTC. Translating it yields CASSALTDPYEQYF. The chain couples TRBV2 to TRBJ2-7; D possibly corresponds to TRBD1 (5 bases). The V end was cut by 4 bases, the J end by 2 bases, with 12 bases between. The germline V gene encodes CDR1 SNHLY and CDR2 FYNNEI. The CDR3 extends over 14 amino acids.

This clone was found once. The V call is TRBV5-4, the J call TRBJ1-3, with no clear D. The CDR3 is 15 residues long. Per the germline V gene, CDR1 is SGHNT and CDR2 is YYREEE (reference sequence). Between the trimmed V and J ends, which lost 1 base and 0 bases, there was a span of 8 bases. CDR3 amino acids: CASSLSQSSGNTIYF. The CDR3 DNA follows: TGTGCCAGCAGCTTGTCACAGAGCTCTGGAAACACCATATATTTT.

V and J are TRBV7-9 and TRBJ1-2, with TRBD1 identical over 12 bases. Per the germline V gene, CDR1 is SEHNR and CDR2 is FQNEAQ (reference sequence). V lost 5 bases, J lost 8 bases, and 12 bases stayed unmatched. The CDR3 spans 16 residues. The CDR3 protein is CASSGFPGQGAEGYTF. The CDR3 nucleotides are TGTGCCAGCAGCGGGTTCCCGGGACAGGGGGCAGAGGGCTACACCTTC.

This clone was picked up a small number of times. V is TRBV9 and J is TRBJ2-5; 7 bases fit TRBD1. The CDR3 is 15 amino acids. In germline, CDR1 is SGDLS, CDR2 YYNGEE. J was trimmed by 0 bases and V by 0 bases; bases with no gene match: 2. The CDR3 sequence is CASSVGDRDQETQYF. CDR3 DNA sequence: TGTGCCAGCAGCGTAGGCGACAGGGACCAAGAGACCCAGTACTTC.

The chain recombines TRBV28 with TRBJ2-7; D ambiguous. The V gene's germline CDR1 is MDHEN and CDR2 SYDVKM. V shed 7 bases and J shed 2 bases, with 12 bases lying between them. The CDR3 is made up of 13 amino acids. The CDR3 spells CASTATATYEQYF. As DNA, the CDR3 is TGTGCCAGCACCGCGACTGCAACCTACGAGCAGTACTTC. The full variable domain, completed using reference TRBV28 and TRBJ2-7, is DVKVTQSSRYLVKRTGEKVFLECVQDMDHENMFWYRQDPGLGLRLIYFSYDVKMKEKGDIPEGYSVSREKKERFSLILESASTNQTSMYLCASTATATYEQYFGPGTRLTVT.

V and J are TRBV18 and TRBJ2-7; 8 bases are a match to TRBD1. Germline values: CDR1 KGHSH, CDR2 LQKENI. This CDR3 comprises 14 residues. The J segment lost 3 bases and the V segment lost 3 bases, leaving 4 bases of the junction unmatched. The CDR3 DNA sequence: TGTGCCAGCTCACCGATAGGGACAGGCTACGAGCAGTACTTC. It encodes CASSPIGTGYEQYF.

The chain carries TRBV2 and TRBJ1-3, with a weak D call TRBD1 (5 bases). V dropped 6 bases and J dropped 4 bases, with 10 bases sitting between them. The CDR3 is 13 residues long. Germline CDR1 SNHLY, CDR2 FYNNEI. Written as DNA, the CDR3 is TGTGCCAGCAGGACGGGGGAGGGAAACACCATATATTTT. Translating gives CASRTGEGNTIYF.

This chain joins TRBV7-8 and TRBJ2-1, with 9 bases matching TRBD2. V lost 1 base and J lost 0; bases outside the gene matches: 1. The CDR3 has 16 residues. Germline V gene data show CDR1 as SGHVS and CDR2 as FQNEAQ. The CDR3 reads CASSLGRGGSYNEQFF. CDR3 DNA: TGTGCCAGCAGCTTAGGGCGGGGGGGCTCCTACAATGAGCAGTTCTTC. Full variable domain (rest looked up from reference TRBV7-8 and TRBJ2-1): GAGVSQSPRYKVAKRGQDVALRCDPISGHVSLFWYQQALGQGPEFLTYFQNEAQLDKSGLPSDRFFAERPEGSVSTLKIQRTQQEDSAVYLCASSLGRGGSYNEQFFGPGTRLTVL.

V and J are TRBV30 and TRBJ1-6, with D perhaps matching TRBD1 (6 bases). Looked up from germline, CDR1 is GTSNPN and CDR2 is SVGIG (reference sequence). The CDR3 has 15 residues. V gave up 3 bases and J gave up 8 bases, with 17 bases separating them. The CDR3 bases are TGTGCCTGGAGGTCCCCCGGCGGGGGCTATTCACCCCTCCACTTT. Protein sequence: CAWRSPGGGYSPLHF.

The CDR3 is CASRFSDYNQPQHF. The CDR3 region has the DNA TGTGCCAGCAGGTTTTCAGACTACAATCAGCCCCAGCATTTT. The chain has TRBV2 and TRBJ1-5; D remains ambiguous. Looked up from germline, CDR1 is SNHLY and CDR2 is FYNNEI. V dropped 6 bases and J dropped 3 bases, with 12 bases sitting between them. This CDR3 contains 14 residues.

This chain links TRBV28 with TRBJ2-7, with 8 positions matching TRBD1. The germline gives CDR1 MDHEN, CDR2 SYDVKM. With V trimmed by 2 bases and J by 1 base, 4 bases remained unmatched. This CDR3 is 15 amino acids long. CDR3 protein: CASSLGGTGSYEQYF. The CDR3 DNA reads TGTGCCAGCAGTTTAGGCGGGACAGGTTCCTACGAGCAGTACTTC.

The chain carries TRBV9 and TRBJ2-5; D uncertain. CDR3 length: 12 amino acids. Trimming cost V 2 bases and J 1 base, with 3 bases left between them. Germline CDR1 is SGDLS and CDR2 is YYNGEE. CDR3 protein: CASSVFQETQYF. CDR3 coding DNA: TGTGCCAGCAGCGTCTTCCAAGAGACCCAGTACTTC.

The chain employs TRBV21-1 and TRBJ2-1; whether TRBD2, the table's D call, matches the DNA was not checked. TRBV21-1 is classified as a pseudogene. The CDR3 totals 17 residues. Here the CDR3 DNA reads TGTGCCAGCAGCAAACCTTCGACTAGCCCTACCTACAATGAGCAGTTCTTC. This translates into CASSKPSTSPTYNEQFF.

This clone was observed a handful of times. The CDR3: CASGRTGGGTLDTQYF. The CDR3 DNA reads TGTGCCAGCGGCCGGACTGGCGGGGGGACCCTAGATACGCAGTATTTT. V and J are TRBV7-8 and TRBJ2-3; TRBD2 matches 8 bases. CDR3 length: 16 amino acids. Germline V CDR1 and CDR2: SGHVS, FQNEAQ. J lost 5 bases, V lost 8 bases, and 15 bases had no gene match.

The V and J genes are TRBV18 and TRBJ2-5, with TRBD1 as a possible D gene (5 bases). The CDR3 spans 14 residues. V was clipped by 3 bases and J by 0 bases, with 8 bases between them. CDR1 and CDR2 from the germline V gene are KGHSH and LQKENI. The CDR3 DNA reads TGTGCCAGCTCACCCTCAGGGAACCAAGAGACCCAGTACTTC. It encodes CASSPSGNQETQYF. The full variable domain, with the rest looked up from reference TRBV18 and TRBJ2-5, is NAGVMQNPRHLVRRRGQEARLRCSPMKGHSHVYWYRQLPEEGLKFMVYLQKENIIDESGMPKERFSAEFPKEGPSILRIQQVVRGDSAAYFCASSPSGNQETQYFGPGTRLLVL.

The chain uses TRBV28 and TRBJ2-7; tentatively, D is TRBD1 (5 bases). V gave up 8 bases and J gave up 3 bases, with 14 bases separating them. CDR3 length equals 13 residues. Germline V gene data show CDR1 as MDHEN and CDR2 as SYDVKM. This chain's CDR3 is CASFRQGYYEQYF. In DNA, the CDR3 is TGTGCCAGCTTCCGCCAGGGATACTACGAGCAGTACTTC.

V usage is TRBV27 and J usage is TRBJ1-5; D possibly corresponds to TRBD1 (6 bases). Deletions cut 6 bases from V and 4 bases from J, with 7 bases between. In germline, CDR1 is MNHEY, CDR2 SMNVEV (reference sequence). The CDR3 runs 12 residues. The CDR3 here is CASRQGNQPQHF. The CDR3 DNA is TGTGCCAGCAGGCAGGGGAATCAGCCCCAGCATTTT.

This chain joins TRBV5-5 and TRBJ1-3; D ambiguous. The CDR3 runs to 16 residues. Trimming took 0 bases from V and 3 from J, leaving 13 bases between them. Germline CDR1 reads SGHKS; CDR2 reads YYEKEE (reference sequence). The CDR3 coding sequence is TGTGCCAGCAGCTTGGAGTTGGGCATGTTTGGAAACACCATATATTTT. Protein sequence: CASSLELGMFGNTIYF. Drawing the rest from reference TRBV5-5 and TRBJ1-3, the complete variable domain is DAGVTQSPTHLIKTRGQQVTLRCSPISGHKSVSWYQQVLGQGPQFIFQYYEKEERGRGNFPDRFSARQFPNYSSELNVNALLLGDSALYLCASSLELGMFGNTIYFGEGSWLTVV.

CDR3 in DNA: TGTGCCAGCAGCCGTCATAGGACAGGGGGTGAGGGCTACACCTTC. This gives the protein CASSRHRTGGEGYTF. The chain recombines TRBV3-1 (or the pseudogene TRBV3-2) with TRBJ1-2; 10 positions agree with TRBD1. This CDR3 comprises 15 residues. V shed 4 bases, J shed 8 bases, and the junction held 10 bases outside the gene matches. The germline V gene encodes CDR1 LGHDT and CDR2 YNNKEL (reference sequence).

This rearrangement joins TRBV2 to TRBJ1-1; TRBD1 aligns across 8 bases. The CDR3 sequence is 13 residues long. The germline gives CDR1 SNHLY, CDR2 FYNNEI. J lost 7 bases, V lost 4 bases, and 5 bases had no gene match. The CDR3 here is CASSGQGRVEAFF. For the CDR3, the DNA is TGTGCCAGCAGTGGACAGGGGAGGGTTGAAGCTTTCTTT.